The 27 T cell receptor beta chains presented below share a single source sample, sequenced in a study of T-cell reconstitution after alpha-beta-depleted transplantation in children. The authors prepared the TCRbeta library with unique molecular identifiers. TCRdb ran MiXCR on the PCR reads and lists one entry per CDR3 protein. Here the sample spans about 500,000 distinct CDR3 sequences, approximately 30% being singletons. Source: PBMCs from the stem cell graft donor, taken from the stem cell graft. These receptors originate from a human donor who donated a stem cell graft to a child with aplastic anemia.

V and J are TRBV20-1 and TRBJ1-6, with 8 bases matching TRBD1. Germline trimming cut 5 bases from V and 11 bases from J; bases unmatched to any gene: 20. This CDR3 has 17 residues. Germline assignment: CDR1 DFQATT and CDR2 SNEGSKA (reference sequence). CDR3 sequence reads: CSALVPGQEGNWPPLHF. CDR3 DNA sequence: TGCAGTGCTTTAGTCCCGGGACAGGAGGGCAATTGGCCACCCCTCCACTTT.

The J gene is TRBJ2-4, the V gene TRBV6-2 or TRBV6-3; 9 nucleotides match TRBD1. The CDR3 sequence is 21 residues long. With 0 bases clipped from V and 3 bases from J, the junction kept 18 bases outside the gene matches. The V gene's germline CDR1 is MNHEY and CDR2 SVGEGT. CDR3 in DNA: TGTGCCAGCAGTTACTCTATCTGGAGGACAGGGGACCTCGTTGACAAAAACATTCAGTACTTC. This gives the protein CASSYSIWRTGDLVDKNIQYF.

This clonotype has more than one count but fewer than ten. V is TRBV28 and J is TRBJ2-1; 8 bases agree with TRBD2. The ends lost 7 bases at V and 2 bases at J; junction bases unmatched: 7. The V gene's germline CDR1 is MDHEN and CDR2 SYDVKM. This CDR3 contains 15 residues. CDR3 coding DNA: TGTGCCAGCAAAGTTGAACTAGCGGCCTACAATGAGCAGTTCTTC. Translation gives CASKVELAAYNEQFF.

This chain uses TRBV7-6 with TRBJ2-2; D might be TRBD2 (5 bases). The V gene lost 5 bases and the J gene lost 6 bases, with 16 bases spanning the gap. Germline CDR1 and CDR2: SGHVS and FNYEAQ. The CDR3 loop spans 15 amino acids. CDR3 nucleotide sequence: TGTGCCAGCAGCCAACTAGGACGTGAACCCGGGGAGCTGTTTTTT. It codes for CASSQLGREPGELFF.

V usage is TRBV30 and J usage is TRBJ1-5; maybe TRBD1 (6 bases). Germline CDR1 is GTSNPN and CDR2 is SVGIG (reference sequence). Trimming pared 3 bases from V and 6 bases from J, leaving 18 bases between. The CDR3 totals 15 residues. In nucleotides, the CDR3 is TGTGCCTGGAGACCGAAAGGGGGATCGGGTCAGCCCCAGCATTTT. Translation: CAWRPKGGSGQPQHF.

Only a few counts were recorded for this clonotype. This sequence joins TRBV12-3 or TRBV12-4 and TRBJ1-5, with 8 bases aligning to TRBD1. The trim removed 5 bases at V and 4 bases at J, leaving 4 bases unmatched. This CDR3 has 14 residues. The CDR3 protein is CASSRTGINQPQHF. Here the CDR3 DNA reads TGTGCCAGCAGTCGGACAGGGATTAATCAGCCCCAGCATTTT.

The chain has TRBV4-3 and TRBJ1-1; 7 bases are shared with TRBD1. Per the germline V gene, CDR1 is LGHNA and CDR2 is YSLEER. This CDR3 is 16 amino acids long. The V segment lost 0 bases and the J segment 2 bases; nucleotides outside the gene matches: 6. This CDR3 reads CASSQDTTGFNTEAFF. The CDR3 DNA follows: TGCGCCAGCAGCCAAGATACGACAGGGTTCAACACTGAAGCTTTCTTT.

This clonotype was seen a handful of times. The chain recombines TRBV10-3 with TRBJ2-1, with TRBD2 matching 10 bases. The CDR3 consists of 15 residues. Looked up from germline, CDR1 is ENHRY and CDR2 is SYGVKD. The ends lost 8 bases at V and 7 bases at J; junction bases unmatched: 11. The CDR3 coding sequence is TGTGCCATCGGGGCCTCTAGCGGGAGTGGGAATGAGCAGTTCTTC. It translates to CAIGASSGSGNEQFF.

This clonotype has just a few counts. V gene TRBV7-6 combines with J gene TRBJ1-1, with D possibly TRBD1 on 5 matching bases. Germline assignment: CDR1 SGHVS and CDR2 FNYEAQ. V shed 5 bases and J shed 0 bases, with 16 bases lying between them. CDR3 length: 16 residues. In DNA form, the CDR3 reads TGTGCCAGCAGCCTCACGGACATTATAATGAACACTGAAGCTTTCTTT. Protein: CASSLTDIIMNTEAFF.

This clonotype has a handful of counts. The chain carries TRBV29-1 and TRBJ2-7; D call uncertain. Between the trimmed V and J ends, which lost 2 bases and 0 bases, there was a span of 8 bases. The CDR3 length is 13 residues. Germline lookup yields CDR1 SQVTM and CDR2 ANQGSEA. This chain's CDR3 is CSVEISSSYEQYF. The CDR3 region has the DNA TGCAGCGTTGAAATCTCTAGCTCCTACGAGCAGTACTTC.

The chain combines TRBV9 with TRBJ2-1; TRBD2 aligns across 13 bases. Germline lookup yields CDR1 SGDLS and CDR2 YYNGEE. The CDR3 sequence is 15 residues long. V lost 3 bases to trimming and J lost 7 bases; unmatched junction nucleotides: 4. CDR3 nucleotides: TGTGCCAGCAGCGGGGGACTAGCGGGATCAAATGAGCAGTTCTTC. Translated, it gives CASSGGLAGSNEQFF.

The chain has TRBV5-6 and TRBJ1-6, with unresolved D. Germline V gene sequence: CDR1 SGHDT, CDR2 YYEEEE. V gave up 1 base and J gave up 7 bases, with 12 bases separating them. The CDR3 spans 15 residues. The chain's CDR3 is CASSLMGPENSPLHF. In DNA, the CDR3 is TGTGCCAGCAGCTTGATGGGCCCCGAGAATTCACCCCTCCACTTT.

This chain links TRBV20-1 with TRBJ2-1; 13 nucleotides match TRBD2. The V gene end was trimmed by 6 bases and the J gene end by 4 bases; junction bases not matched to a gene: 9. The CDR3 has 16 residues. Germline V CDR1 and CDR2: DFQATT, SNEGSKA (reference sequence). CDR3 in amino acids: CSADRTSGRPYNEQFF. The CDR3 nucleotides read TGCAGTGCGGATCGGACTAGCGGGAGACCATACAATGAGCAGTTCTTC.

V gene TRBV3-1 combines with J gene TRBJ2-1; 13 bases align to TRBD2. This CDR3 contains 16 residues. Germline V gene lookup returns CDR1 LGHDT and CDR2 YNNKEL (reference sequence). J gave up 8 bases and V 4 bases, and 8 bases lay outside the gene matches. DNA for the CDR3: TGTGCCAGCAGCCCCCGGACTAGCGGGAGTTTGCATGAGCAGTTCTTC. Residues: CASSPRTSGSLHEQFF.

This chain uses TRBV29-1 with TRBJ1-1; no clear D gene. V was pared by 7 bases and J by 3 bases, with 15 bases between. Per the germline V gene, CDR1 is SQVTM and CDR2 is ANQGSEA. CDR3 length: 13 amino acids. CDR3: CSAQRSRDTEAFF. Written as DNA, the CDR3 is TGCAGCGCCCAACGGAGTAGGGACACTGAAGCTTTCTTT.

The rearrangement uses TRBV10-3 and TRBJ1-5, with TRBD1 as a possible D gene (5 bases). This CDR3 has 13 amino acids. CDR1 and CDR2 (germline): ENHRY, SYGVKD. Trimming left V 6 bases short and J 6 bases short, with 12 bases between. CDR3 sequence reads: CAIRGDGFQPQHF. CDR3 DNA: TGTGCCATCAGGGGGGACGGTTTTCAGCCCCAGCATTTT.

The V and J genes are TRBV28 and TRBJ1-1; D ambiguous. This CDR3 has 12 amino acids. CDR1 is MDHEN and CDR2 is SYDVKM in the germline V gene. Trimming took 5 bases from V and 6 from J, leaving 10 bases between them. CDR3 sequence (DNA): TGTGCCAGCAGTCCGAATGGGCCTGAAGCTTTCTTT. Protein sequence: CASSPNGPEAFF.

This clonotype appeared many times. This rearrangement joins TRBV3-1 to TRBJ2-1; D unclear. The V gene's germline CDR1 is LGHDT and CDR2 YNNKEL (reference sequence). Trimming took off 10 bases at V and 7 bases at J, with 11 bases between the two ends. CDR3 length: 11 residues. For the CDR3, the DNA is TGTGCCACCACGGCTAGGAATGAGCAGTTCTTC. This codes for CATTARNEQFF.

This clonotype was seen a few times. This chain links TRBV12-3 or TRBV12-4 with TRBJ1-2; 7 positions agree with TRBD1. The CDR3 sequence is 13 residues long. J was trimmed by 7 bases and V by 0 bases; bases with no gene match: 2. The CDR3 DNA reads as TGTGCCAGCAGTTTAGCCGACAGGGTTGGCTACACCTTC. Amino acids: CASSLADRVGYTF.

This clonotype was recorded a few times. The rearrangement links TRBV19 to TRBJ2-2; possibly TRBD1 for D (5 bases). The CDR3 runs to 15 residues. Germline V lookup: CDR1 LNHDA, CDR2 SQIVND (reference sequence). With 6 bases removed from V and 7 bases from J, the gap between germline ends came to 18 bases. The CDR3 here is CASRSVGTTGGELFF. CDR3 in DNA: TGTGCCAGTAGATCGGTGGGAACTACAGGCGGGGAGCTGTTTTTT.

The chain is built from TRBV19 and TRBJ2-1, with 9 nucleotides matching TRBD2. The germline gives CDR1 LNHDA, CDR2 SQIVND (reference sequence). Unmatched junction bases numbered 8, after V lost 5 bases and J lost 0 bases. The CDR3 loop spans 17 amino acids. The CDR3 DNA reads TGTGCCAGTAGTGTCGGACTAGCGAAGAGCTCCTACAATGAGCAGTTCTTC. It specifies CASSVGLAKSSYNEQFF. The complete variable domain, with remaining parts taken from reference TRBV19 and TRBJ2-1, reads DGGITQSPKYLFRKEGQNVTLSCEQNLNHDAMYWYRQDPGQGLRLIYYSQIVNDFQKGDIAEGYSVSREKKESFPLTVTSAQKNPTAFYLCASSVGLAKSSYNEQFFGPGTRLTVL.

In this sample, this clonotype turned up a few times. The chain links TRBV4-2 to TRBJ1-3; D call uncertain. The CDR3 has 15 residues. The V end was cut by 6 bases, the J end by 0 bases, with 12 bases between. The germline V gene encodes CDR1 LGHNA and CDR2 YNFKEQ. CDR3 coding DNA: TGTGCCAGCAGTCGTGGACTTACCTCTGGAAACACCATATATTTT. This sequence encodes CASSRGLTSGNTIYF.

The J gene is TRBJ1-3, the V gene TRBV6-6; D is possibly TRBD1 (5 bases). The V end lost 10 bases, the J end lost 4 bases, and 14 bases lay between the germline ends. The CDR3 length is 13 residues. Looked up from germline, CDR1 is MNHNY and CDR2 is SVGAGI (reference sequence). DNA of the CDR3: TGTGCCAACTCTCAGGGTGCGGGAAACACCATATATTTT. As protein: CANSQGAGNTIYF.

This chain connects TRBV18 to TRBJ2-4; D is unclear. V gave up 6 bases and J gave up 0 bases, with 18 bases separating them. Germline lookup yields CDR1 KGHSH and CDR2 LQKENI. The CDR3 extends over 17 amino acids. The DNA for the CDR3 is TGTGCCAGCTCCCCAAGACCAATCGAGACAGCCAAAAACATTCAGTACTTC. It encodes CASSPRPIETAKNIQYF.

Only a few counts were recorded for this clonotype. The DNA for the CDR3 is TGTGCCATCAGTGGGTCGGTGCAGGCCGAAGCTTTCTTT. It translates to CAISGSVQAEAFF. The rearrangement links TRBV10-3 to TRBJ1-1; D remains unclear. Deletions cut 4 bases from V and 8 bases from J, with 14 bases between. Germline V gene lookup returns CDR1 ENHRY and CDR2 SYGVKD. The CDR3 contains 13 residues.

This clonotype occurred a few times. The V and J genes are TRBV29-1 and TRBJ2-7; a possible D gene is TRBD2 (5 bases). This CDR3 spans 13 amino acids. The germline V gene has CDR1 SQVTM and CDR2 ANQGSEA. V lost 4 bases and J lost 2, with 12 bases in between. CDR3 nucleotides: TGCAGCGTTGTTCGCGGGTCACCCTACGAGCAGTACTTC. It is translated as CSVVRGSPYEQYF.

This clonotype has a handful of counts. This rearrangement joins TRBV29-1 to TRBJ1-2, with 7 bases fitting TRBD1. The CDR3 consists of 12 residues. Trimming at V came to 8 bases and at J to 6 bases, leaving 9 bases not matched to a gene. Germline V gene sequence: CDR1 SQVTM, CDR2 ANQGSEA. DNA of the CDR3: TGCAGCTCGGAGAGACAGGGTGATGGCTACACCTTC. Translating gives CSSERQGDGYTF. The whole variable domain, filled in from reference TRBV29-1 and TRBJ1-2, reads SAVISQKPSRDICQRGTSLTIQCQVDSQVTMMFWYRQQPGQSLTLIATANQGSEATYESGFVIDKFPISRPNLTFSTLTVSNMSPEDSSIYLCSSERQGDGYTFGSGTRLTVV.